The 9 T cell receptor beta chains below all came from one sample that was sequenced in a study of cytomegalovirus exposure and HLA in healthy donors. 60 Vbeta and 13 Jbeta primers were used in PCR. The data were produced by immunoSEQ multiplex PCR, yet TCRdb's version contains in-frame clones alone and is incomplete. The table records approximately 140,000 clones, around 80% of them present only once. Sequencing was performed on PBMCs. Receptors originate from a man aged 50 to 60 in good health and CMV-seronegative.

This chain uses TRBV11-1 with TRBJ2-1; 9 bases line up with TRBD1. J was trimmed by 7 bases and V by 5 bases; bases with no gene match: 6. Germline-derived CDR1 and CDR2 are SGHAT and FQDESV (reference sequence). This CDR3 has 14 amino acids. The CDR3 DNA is TGTGCCAGCAGCACCCACAGGGGGCCTAATGAGCAGTTCTTC. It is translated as CASSTHRGPNEQFF. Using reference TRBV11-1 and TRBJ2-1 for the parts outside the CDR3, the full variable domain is EAEVAQSPRYKITEKSQAVAFWCDPISGHATLYWYRQILGQGPELLVQFQDESVVDDSQLPKDRFSAERLKGVDSTLKIQPAELGDSAMYLCASSTHRGPNEQFFGPGTRLTVL.

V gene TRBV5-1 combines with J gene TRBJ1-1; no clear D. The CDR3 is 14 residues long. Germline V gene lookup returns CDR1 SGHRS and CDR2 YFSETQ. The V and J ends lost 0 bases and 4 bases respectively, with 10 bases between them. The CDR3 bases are TGCGCCAGCAGCTTGGTTGGTGGGAGCACTGAAGCTTTCTTT. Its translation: CASSLVGGSTEAFF.

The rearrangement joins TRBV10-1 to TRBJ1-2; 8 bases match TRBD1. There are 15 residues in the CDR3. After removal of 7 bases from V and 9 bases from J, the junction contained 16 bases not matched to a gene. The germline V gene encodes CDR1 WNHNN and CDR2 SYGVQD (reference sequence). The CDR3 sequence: CASISDRVVSRSYTF. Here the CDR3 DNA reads TGCGCCAGCATCTCGGACAGGGTGGTAAGTAGGAGCTACACCTTC.

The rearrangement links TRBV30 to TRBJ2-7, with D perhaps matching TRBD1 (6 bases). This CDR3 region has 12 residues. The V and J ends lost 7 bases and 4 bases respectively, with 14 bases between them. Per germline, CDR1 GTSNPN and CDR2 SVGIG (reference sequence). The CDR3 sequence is CAFNREWYEQYF. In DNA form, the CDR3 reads TGTGCCTTTAACAGGGAGTGGTACGAGCAGTACTTC.

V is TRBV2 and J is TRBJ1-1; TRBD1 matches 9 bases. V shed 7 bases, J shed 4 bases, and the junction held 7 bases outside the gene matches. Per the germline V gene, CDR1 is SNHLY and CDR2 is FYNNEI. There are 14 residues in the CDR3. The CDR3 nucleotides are TGTGCCAGCACGCAACAGGGGGCGACCACTGAAGCTTTCTTT. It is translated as CASTQQGATTEAFF.

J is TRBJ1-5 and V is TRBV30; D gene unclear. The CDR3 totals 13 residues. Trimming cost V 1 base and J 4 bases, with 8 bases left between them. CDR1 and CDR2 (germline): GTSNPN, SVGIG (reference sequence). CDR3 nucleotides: TGTGCCTGGAGTGGGGCAGGAAATCAGCCCCAGCATTTT. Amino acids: CAWSGAGNQPQHF.

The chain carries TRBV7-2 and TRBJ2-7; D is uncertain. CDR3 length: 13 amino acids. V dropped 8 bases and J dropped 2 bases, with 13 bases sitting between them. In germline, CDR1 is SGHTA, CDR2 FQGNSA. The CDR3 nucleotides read TGTGCCAGCCTTGGAACAGCCGCCTACGAGCAGTACTTC. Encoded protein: CASLGTAAYEQYF.

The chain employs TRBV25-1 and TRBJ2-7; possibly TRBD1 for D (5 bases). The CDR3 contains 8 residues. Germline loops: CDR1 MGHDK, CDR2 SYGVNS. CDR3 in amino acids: CASSEQGV. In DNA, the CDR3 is TGTGCCAGCAGTGAACAGGGTGTG.

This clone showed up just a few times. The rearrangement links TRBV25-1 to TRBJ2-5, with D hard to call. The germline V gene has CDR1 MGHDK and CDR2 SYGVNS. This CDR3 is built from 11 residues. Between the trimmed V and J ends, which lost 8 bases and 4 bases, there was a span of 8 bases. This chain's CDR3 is CASSRGETQYF. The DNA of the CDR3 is TGTGCCAGCTCGAGAGGAGAGACCCAGTACTTC.